This TCR beta chain is drawn from a study of T-cell reconstitution after alpha-beta-depleted transplantation in children. Comment on this clonotype: What it binds is unknown.

CDR3 size: 16 residues. V shed 1 base and J shed 0 bases, with 10 bases lying between them. Germline V gives CDR1 LGHNA, CDR2 YNFKEQ. As it was prepared, the TCRbeta library received unique molecular identifiers. Using its own MiXCR run on the PCR reads, TCRdb lists one record per CDR3 protein. The sample consists of hundreds of thousands of distinct CDR3 sequences, approximately 15% of them appearing once. Study results and limitations: Several hundred expanded graft clones reportedly gave rise to the alpha-beta T cells present about two months after transplant. Surviving recipient T cells and thymic progenitors underlay high day-60 TCRbeta diversity in some patients. The main origin of T-cell counts and diversity one year after transplant was newly produced T cells.

The receptor's source is a male patient younger than 18 who had a stem cell transplant for acute lymphoblastic leukemia, so the T cells may come from the graft donor. The rearrangement joins TRBV4-2 to TRBJ1-3; D might be TRBD1 (5 bases). The specimen comprised PBMCs, mostly from graft donor cells, sampled 360 days after TCRalphabeta/CD19-depleted stem cell transplant. CDR3 region: CASSQVGEFSGNTIYF. The CDR3 coding sequence is TGTGCCAGCAGCCAAGTGGGGGAGTTCTCTGGAAACACCATATATTTT.